A selection of T cell receptor beta chains follows, all from one sample in a study of T cell responses to AZD1222 COVID-19 vaccine. This table comes from immunoSEQ multiplex PCR, and its TCRdb copy is limited to in-frame clones, with some not included. The sample contains approximately 120,000 clones, approximately 91% of which appear only once. Source: peripheral blood, taken on day 0 of AZD1222 vaccination. The receptors come from an adult in good health. Both conserved end residues are part of each CDR3. A D gene is named only where the DNA matches it firmly.

d_gene,v_gene,len,j_gene,CDR3nt,CDR3aa
TRBD1,TRBV6-2/TRBV6-3,17,TRBJ1-4,TGTGCCAGCAGTTACGCATCTGGACAGGGGATGAATGAAAAACTGTTTTTT,CASSYASGQGMNEKLFF
.,TRBV6-5,15,TRBJ1-3,TGTGCCAGCAGTTACTCGGAGTGGACTGGAAACACCATATATTTT,CASSYSEWTGNTIYF
.,TRBV5-1,15,TRBJ1-1,TGCGCCAGCAGCACAACCGGGACGGTGAACACTGAAGCTTTCTTT,CASSTTGTVNTEAFF
.,TRBV13,13,TRBJ1-1,TGTGCCAGCAGCTTTGGCAGTAACACTGAAGCTTTCTTT,CASSFGSNTEAFF
TRBD1,TRBV19,17,TRBJ1-5,TGTGCCAGTAGCACGGGGACAGGGGTGGATAGCAATCAGCCCCAGCATTTT,CASSTGTGVDSNQPQHF
.,TRBV19,13,TRBJ1-4,TGTGCCAGTAGTACGGGACCCGTGTGGAAACTGTTTTTT,CASSTGPVWKLFF
TRBD1,TRBV6-5,16,TRBJ1-1,TGTGCCAGCAGTTACGCTTCTACAGGGGTGAACACTGAAGCTTTCTTT,CASSYASTGVNTEAFF
TRBD1,TRBV15,13,TRBJ2-5,TGTGCCACCAGCGCCCGACAGGGTGTGACCCAGTACTTC,CATSARQGVTQYF
TRBD1,TRBV5-4,14,TRBJ1-2,TGTGCCAGCAGCTGGGGACAGGGAAACTATGGCTACACCTTC,CASSWGQGNYGYTF
TRBD1,TRBV30,14,TRBJ2-7,TGTGCCTGGACCATACAGGGGCCGACCTACGAGCAGTACTTC,CAWTIQGPTYEQYF
TRBD2,TRBV2,15,TRBJ2-4,TGTGCCAGCAGGGGGCCGAGGCTAGCGGGGGACATTCAGTACTTC,CASRGPRLAGDIQYF
.,TRBV4-2,16,TRBJ1-4,TGTGCCAGCAGCCAAGATTCCGGACAGCCATATGAAAAACTGTTTTTT,CASSQDSGQPYEKLFF
.,TRBV24-1,12,TRBJ2-1,TGTGCCACCAATGGGAACGACAATGAGCAGTTCTTC,CATNGNDNEQFF
TRBD1,TRBV7-9,16,TRBJ2-2,TGTGCCAGCAGTTCCCCGGGACAGCCGAACACCGGGGAGCTGTTTTTT,CASSSPGQPNTGELFF